Each of the 18 T cell receptor beta chains below was sequenced from the same sample in a study of blood T cells in healthy people across ages. PCR was performed a second time for 7 to 11 cycles using a sample-barcoded 5' primer and a J-beta primer mix. TCRdb used MiXCR to reprocess the 5' RACE reads, holding one entry per CDR3 protein. In the table there are nearly 1 million distinct CDR3 sequences, roughly 50% of which are singletons. The sample comprised blood. Every receptor here comes from a woman aged 60 to 75 in good health.

The rearrangement links TRBV11-2 to TRBJ1-2; D not certain. Germline V gene sequence: CDR1 SGHAT, CDR2 FQNNGV. CDR3 size: 14 residues. Deletions cut 5 bases from V and 1 base from J, with 11 bases between. The CDR3 region is CASSPEVGNYGYTF. The CDR3 coding sequence is TGTGCCAGCAGCCCGGAAGTGGGTAACTATGGCTACACCTTC. The full variable domain, with the rest looked up from reference TRBV11-2 and TRBJ1-2, is EAGVAQSPRYKIIEKRQSVAFWCNPISGHATLYWYQQILGQGPKLLIQFQNNGVVDDSQLPKDRFSAERLKGVDSTLKIQPAKLEDSAVYLCASSPEVGNYGYTFGSGTRLTVV.

The chain couples TRBV28 to TRBJ2-2; D remains ambiguous. Trimming pared 5 bases from V and 1 base from J, leaving 8 bases between. CDR3 size: 14 residues. Looked up from germline, CDR1 is MDHEN and CDR2 is SYDVKM. CDR3 sequence: CASSGWGNTGELFF. The CDR3 DNA reads as TGTGCCAGCAGTGGGTGGGGGAACACCGGGGAGCTGTTTTTT.

This sequence joins TRBV10-3 and TRBJ2-1; D not resolved. The germline V gene encodes CDR1 ENHRY and CDR2 SYGVKD. The CDR3 totals 14 residues. Deletions cut 2 bases from V and 2 bases from J, with 7 bases between. This chain's CDR3 is CAISESYPYNEQFF. For the CDR3, the DNA is TGTGCCATCAGTGAGAGCTACCCCTACAATGAGCAGTTCTTC.

V is TRBV4-1 and J is TRBJ2-1; 11 bases line up with TRBD2. The trim removed 4 bases at V and 7 bases at J, leaving 6 bases unmatched. In germline, CDR1 is MGHRA, CDR2 YSYEKL. The CDR3 is 15 amino acids. CDR3 sequence reads: CASSPWIAGGNEQFF. The DNA for the CDR3 is TGCGCCAGCAGCCCCTGGATAGCGGGAGGGAATGAGCAGTTCTTC.

The gene calls are TRBV20-1 and TRBJ2-7, with TRBD2 matching over 10 bases. Germline V gene sequence: CDR1 DFQATT, CDR2 SNEGSKA (reference sequence). V gave up 6 bases and J gave up 2 bases; unmatched junction bases: 10. The CDR3 consists of 15 residues. The CDR3 sequence is CSARSSSGGAYEQYF. In DNA, the CDR3 is TGCAGTGCCCGAAGTTCTAGCGGGGGCGCCTACGAGCAGTACTTC.

This chain links TRBV12-3 or TRBV12-4 with TRBJ2-1; 9 positions match TRBD1. V lost 5 bases, J lost 12 bases, and 11 bases stayed unmatched. This CDR3 is built from 14 residues. The CDR3 coding sequence is TGTGCCAGCAGTCGGGACAGGGCTGCAAGGGTGCAGTTCTTC. As protein: CASSRDRAARVQFF.

This clonotype showed up just a few times. The chain couples TRBV29-1 to TRBJ2-5, with TRBD1 identical over 8 bases. CDR1 is SQVTM, CDR2 ANQGSEA, per germline. The junction had 6 bases not matched to a gene; V was cut back by 4 bases and J by 5 bases. The CDR3 runs to 13 residues. The CDR3, as DNA: TGCAGCGTTGGGCCAGGGGGCGGTGAGACCCAGTACTTC. Protein product: CSVGPGGGETQYF.

The chain combines TRBV5-1 with TRBJ2-1; D may be TRBD1 or TRBD2 (6 bases each). V was clipped by 5 bases and J by 8 bases, with 17 bases between them. The CDR3 sequence is 14 residues long. From germline, CDR1 is SGHRS and CDR2 YFSETQ. CDR3: CASRDRAGGDEQFF. Written as DNA, the CDR3 is TGCGCCAGCAGGGACAGAGCAGGAGGGGATGAGCAGTTCTTC.

V is TRBV7-2 and J is TRBJ2-7, with 7 nucleotides matching TRBD2. Germline values: CDR1 SGHTA, CDR2 FQGNSA. The junction had 8 bases not matched to a gene; V was cut back by 3 bases and J by 0 bases. This CDR3 has 16 residues. The CDR3 coding sequence is TGTGCCAGCAGCTTGACCTATAGCGGGTCCTCCTACGAGCAGTACTTC. Protein product: CASSLTYSGSSYEQYF. Using reference TRBV7-2 and TRBJ2-7 for the parts outside the CDR3, the full variable domain is GAGVSQSPSNKVTEKGKDVELRCDPISGHTALYWYRQSLGQGLEFLIYFQGNSAPDKSGLPSDRFSAERTGGSVSTLTIQRTQQEDSAVYLCASSLTYSGSSYEQYFGPGTRLTVT.

This clonotype was seen ten or more times. The chain is built from TRBV29-1 and TRBJ2-4; 10 bases map to TRBD1. The CDR3 is 15 amino acids. Germline CDR1 SQVTM, CDR2 ANQGSEA. J gave up 3 bases and V 6 bases, and 8 bases lay outside the gene matches. DNA of the CDR3: TGCAGCGTGTCCGGGACAGGGGTAGTCAAAAACATTCAGTACTTC. Its translation is CSVSGTGVVKNIQYF.

The rearrangement joins TRBV7-6 to TRBJ2-5; TRBD2 aligns across 8 bases. Trimming at V came to 5 bases and at J to 11 bases, leaving 16 bases not matched to a gene. Germline V gene sequence: CDR1 SGHVS, CDR2 FNYEAQ. CDR3 length equals 15 residues. This CDR3 reads CASSSTSGWGSEQYF. In DNA, the CDR3 is TGTGCCAGCAGCAGTACTAGCGGTTGGGGTTCTGAGCAGTACTTC.

This clonotype appeared many times. The chain couples TRBV12-3 or TRBV12-4 to TRBJ2-6, with 9 nucleotides matching TRBD1. The V gene end was trimmed by 5 bases and the J gene end by 2 bases; junction bases not matched to a gene: 4. CDR3 length: 16 residues. The CDR3 reads CASSRRQGAGANVLTF. CDR3 sequence (DNA): TGTGCCAGCAGTCGAAGACAGGGGGCTGGGGCCAACGTCCTGACTTTC.

This clonotype has only a few counts. The genes are TRBV4-1 and TRBJ2-1; D may be TRBD1 (5 bases). With 6 bases removed from V and 8 bases from J, the gap between germline ends came to 11 bases. There are 12 residues in the CDR3. Germline CDR1 is MGHRA and CDR2 is YSYEKL. Written as DNA, the CDR3 is TGCGCCAGCAGGGGGCCGAGTGATGAGCAGTTCTTC. Encoded protein: CASRGPSDEQFF.

The chain recombines TRBV2 with TRBJ2-3, with unresolved D. Trimming removed 2 bases from V and 0 bases from J, with 12 bases in between. CDR1 and CDR2 (germline): SNHLY, FYNNEI. The CDR3 totals 16 residues. The CDR3 DNA reads as TGTGCCAGCAGTGAAAGACCCCTCCCTAGCACAGATACGCAGTATTTT. It encodes CASSERPLPSTDTQYF.

This chain uses TRBV28 with TRBJ2-5; D may match TRBD1 or TRBD2 (6 bases each). The germline CDR1 and CDR2 sequences are MDHEN and SYDVKM. The CDR3 has 14 amino acids. Trimming pared 5 bases from V and 6 bases from J, leaving 16 bases between. In nucleotides, the CDR3 is TGTGCCAGCAGTATAGGGGGGCGTTCGAAGACCCAGTACTTC. The encoded protein is CASSIGGRSKTQYF.

The chain employs TRBV29-1 and TRBJ2-5, with D tentatively TRBD2 (7 bases). V was shortened by 6 bases and J by 1 base, with 18 bases between the two germline ends. CDR3 size: 15 residues. From germline, CDR1 is SQVTM and CDR2 ANQGSEA. CDR3 sequence reads: CSVEDGGGSQETQYF. CDR3 DNA sequence: TGCAGCGTAGAGGACGGCGGGGGCTCCCAAGAGACCCAGTACTTC.

The sample holds a few counts of this clonotype. The J gene is TRBJ2-6, the V gene TRBV28; D gene uncertain. The germline V gene has CDR1 MDHEN and CDR2 SYDVKM. Deletions cut 5 bases from V and 2 bases from J, with 19 bases between. The CDR3 is made up of 18 amino acids. CDR3 nucleotide sequence: TGTGCCAGCAGTCCCTTCGATGTCAGAACGCCTGGGGCCAACGTCCTGACTTTC. Its translation is CASSPFDVRTPGANVLTF.

This clonotype was seen a handful of times. This chain links TRBV27 with TRBJ2-7; 10 bases match TRBD1. Looked up from germline, CDR1 is MNHEY and CDR2 is SMNVEV (reference sequence). The V and J ends lost 1 base and 2 bases, in that order; junction bases with no gene match: 8. This CDR3 region has 17 residues. CDR3 in amino acids: CASSLYVGTGVPYEQYF. CDR3 coding DNA: TGTGCCAGCAGTTTATATGTCGGGACAGGGGTTCCCTACGAGCAGTACTTC.